The present entry profiles one T cell receptor beta chain with its context. The sample is drawn from a study of blood T cell repertoires in COVID-19. About the study: The United States, Italy and Spain provided the acute and convalescent COVID-19 samples. The cDNA or gDNA used as material had been derived from T cells, B-cell-depleted T cells, or PBMCs.

Germline CDR1 reads MNHEY; CDR2 reads SVGAGI. Trimming cost V 9 bases and J 5 bases, with 16 bases left between them. The CDR3 is 13 amino acids. In the original processing: Amplifying reference gene primers gave estimates of nucleated cell counts. The data were produced by immunoSEQ multiplex PCR, yet TCRdb's version contains in-frame clones alone and is incomplete. V, J and clone size reflect that table, while D and trimming were determined from the DNA. The data show some 120,000 clones, 75% to 90% seen once. The specimen sequenced was peripheral blood. This receptor was identified in a man in his sixties or seventies with active or convalescent COVID-19. The chain links TRBV6-5 to TRBJ1-1, with D possibly TRBD1 on 5 matching bases. CDR3 nucleotides: TGTGCCAGTCATCTCGGGGAGGGGACTGAAGCTTTCTTT. Protein: CASHLGEGTEAFF.